This T cell receptor (beta chain) was recorded in a study of blood T cell repertoires in COVID-19. Germline assignment: CDR1 MNHNS and CDR2 SASEGT. CDR3 length equals 16 residues. V gave up 3 bases and J gave up 2 bases, with 14 bases separating them. Methods used by the authors: Researchers report that nucleated cell counts were estimated from reference gene primer amplification. Method: immunoSEQ multiplex PCR; TCRdb's copy keeps in-frame clones and lacks some. V and J calls and clone size are copied from that table; D and trimming were computed from the DNA. The data contain some 120,000 clones, approximately 85% of them seen just once; the ten biggest clones take up roughly 8.2%.

J is TRBJ1-5 and V is TRBV6-1; D is perhaps TRBD1 (5 bases). Sequenced material: peripheral blood. The sequence was collected from a man aged 70-80 years with acute or convalescent COVID-19. The CDR3 region has the DNA TGTGCCAGCAGTGATAGATGGGAGGGACGCAATCAGCCCCAGCATTTT. As protein: CASSDRWEGRNQPQHF.